These T cell receptor beta chains were read from a single sample in a study of T cell repertoires in cytomegalovirus infection. TCRdb redid the calling of the reads with MiXCR, one entry per CDR3 protein. This table holds around 310,000 distinct CDR3 sequences, 25% to 30% found once. These TCRs' antigens remain unknown. Here the sequenced sample was cultured PBMCs, taken from culture after CMV antigen stimulation. The origin of the receptors is a human donor in good health (CMV status not recorded). Some clones in this sample may be carry-over from other donors' samples. CDR3s include the opening cysteine and the closing phenylalanine or tryptophan. A D gene is named only where the DNA matches it firmly. Not all rows give a size; the values are once, few, many and, for expanded clones, a class.

TGTGCCAGCAGCTTCAGGGGGCACGGGTACACTGAAGCTTTCTTT,CASSFRGHGYTEAFF,TRBD1,few,TRBJ1-1,TRBV5-6
TGTGCCATCAGTATCACGGGACAGGCCACAGATACGCAGTATTTT,CAISITGQATDTQYF,TRBD1,many,TRBJ2-3,TRBV10-3
TGTGCCAGCAGCTCGAACGGACAGAGAAATGAGCAGTTCTTC,CASSSNGQRNEQFF,.,.,TRBJ2-1,TRBV11-3
TGTGCCAGCAGCGTGACAGGGTCCGTAGCCGGGGAGCTGTTTTTT,CASSVTGSVAGELFF,TRBD1,few,TRBJ2-2,TRBV7-2
TGTGCCAGCAGCGTGAGGGGGCAGGGCACAGATACGCAGTATTTT,CASSVRGQGTDTQYF,TRBD1,.,TRBJ2-3,TRBV11-2
TGTGCCTGGAGTTGGCAGGGTTACCCTGGAAACACCATATATTTT,CAWSWQGYPGNTIYF,.,few,TRBJ1-3,TRBV30
TGTGCCAGCAGCTTAGTTTCCCCTTCCCCCAATGAGCAGTTCTTC,CASSLVSPSPNEQFF,.,.,TRBJ2-1,TRBV7-8
TGTGCCAGCAGCCAAGAAACTAGCGGGAGCTCCTACAATGAGCAGTTCTTC,CASSQETSGSSYNEQFF,TRBD2,.,TRBJ2-1,TRBV4-2
TGTGCCAGCAGCTCTTGGGGACAGGGGGCGTGGGGCACTGAAGCTTTCTTT,CASSSWGQGAWGTEAFF,TRBD1,.,TRBJ1-1,TRBV7-9
TGTGCCAGCAGCTTAGAGTTCATGAACACTGAAGCTTTCTTT,CASSLEFMNTEAFF,.,many,TRBJ1-1,TRBV7-2
TGTGCCAGCAGCACCATCGAACTAGCGGAGGCACAGCATGAGCAGTTCTTC,CASSTIELAEAQHEQFF,TRBD2,many,TRBJ2-1,TRBV11-2
TGTGCCAGCAGAGGGACTAGCCGGACCGGGGAGCTGTTTTTT,CASRGTSRTGELFF,TRBD2,few,TRBJ2-2,TRBV12-3/TRBV12-4
TGTGCCAGCAGCTTAGGGTCAGACAATCAGCCCCAGCATTTT,CASSLGSDNQPQHF,.,.,TRBJ1-5,TRBV11-2
TGCGCCAGCAGCCCCTCAGCGGGAGACCTCTACGAGCAGTACTTC,CASSPSAGDLYEQYF,TRBD2,few,TRBJ2-7,TRBV5-1
TGTGCCAGCAGTGAAAGGGATCATGGCTACACCTTC,CASSERDHGYTF,.,once,TRBJ1-2,TRBV25-1
TGCAGTGCTAGTCAATCTAGGGGGGGGACAGGGAGCACTGAAGCTTTCTTT,CSASQSRGGTGSTEAFF,TRBD1,.,TRBJ1-1,TRBV20-1
TGTGCCAGCTCGGAAGGACAGGGGGCAAACTATGGCTACACCTTC,CASSEGQGANYGYTF,TRBD1,.,TRBJ1-2,TRBV18
TGCAGCGTGGGCCAAGCGAACACCGGGGAGCTGTTTTTT,CSVGQANTGELFF,.,.,TRBJ2-2,TRBV29-1
TGTGCCAGCAGTGAATATGCAGGCTTCAACACCGGGGAGCTGTTTTTT,CASSEYAGFNTGELFF,.,.,TRBJ2-2,TRBV25-1
TGTGCCAGCAGCTCTAGACTAGCGGGAGGAGCCAAAAACATTCAGTACTTC,CASSSRLAGGAKNIQYF,TRBD2,few,TRBJ2-4,TRBV11-2
TGCAGTGCTAGACCGGGACAGGGTACAGAGACCCAGTACTTC,CSARPGQGTETQYF,TRBD1,once,TRBJ2-5,TRBV20-1
TGCGCCAGCAGCCTAGAAGCGGGAGCTGGCACAGATACGCAGTATTTT,CASSLEAGAGTDTQYF,TRBD2,few,TRBJ2-3,TRBV4-1
TGCGCCAGCAGCCAGTGGGGGGCCGACACCGGGGAGCTGTTTTTT,CASSQWGADTGELFF,.,few,TRBJ2-2,TRBV5-1
TGCAGTGCTAGAGCACCGGGACAGGGAGCCTATGGCTACACCTTC,CSARAPGQGAYGYTF,TRBD1,few,TRBJ1-2,TRBV20-1
TGTGCCAGCAGCTTAGTTCCAGGATCGAACACCGGGGAGCTGTTTTTT,CASSLVPGSNTGELFF,.,few,TRBJ2-2,TRBV7-2
TGTGCCAGCAGGGGCGACTCCTACGAGCAGTACTTC,CASRGDSYEQYF,.,.,TRBJ2-7,TRBV6-1
TGTGCCAGCAGCTTCCCGGACAGGGAAGCCAATCAGCCCCAGCATTTT,CASSFPDREANQPQHF,TRBD1,.,TRBJ1-5,TRBV7-8
TGTGCCATCAGTGATGCAGGACTCGTGGGCTCTGGAAACACCATATATTTT,CAISDAGLVGSGNTIYF,.,many,TRBJ1-3,TRBV10-3
TGTGCCAGCACCTTGACTCCAGGGGAGCAGTACTTC,CASTLTPGEQYF,.,.,TRBJ2-7,TRBV6-2/TRBV6-3
TGTGCCAGCAGCTTAGAAGCGGGGGGGCTGTACGAGCAGTACTTC,CASSLEAGGLYEQYF,TRBD2,.,TRBJ2-7,TRBV7-3
TGTGCCAGCAGCCCGCCAGATACGCAGTATTTT,CASSPPDTQYF,.,few,TRBJ2-3,TRBV11-1
TGTGCCAGCAGCCGTCCCCGGTTTAACACCGGGGAGCTGTTTTTT,CASSRPRFNTGELFF,.,.,TRBJ2-2,TRBV7-8
TGTGCCAGCAGTTTTGGGGGGAGGAAAGCTTTCTTT,CASSFGGRKAFF,.,.,TRBJ1-1,TRBV12-3/TRBV12-4
TGTGCCAGCAGCTTAAGTCCTAGCGGGGTGTACGAGCAGTACTTC,CASSLSPSGVYEQYF,TRBD2,many,TRBJ2-7,TRBV7-2
TGTGCCAGCAGGCGACTAGCGGCGACAGATACGCAGTATTTT,CASRRLAATDTQYF,TRBD2,.,TRBJ2-3,TRBV7-6
TGTGCCAGCAGCTTAATAGGGGTAGGTTCACCCCTCCACTTT,CASSLIGVGSPLHF,.,few,TRBJ1-6,TRBV11-2
TGTGCCAGCACCGGGTGGGCTCTCTACAATGAGCAGTTCTTC,CASTGWALYNEQFF,.,.,TRBJ2-1,TRBV2
TGCGCCAGCAGCCAAGGGCAGGGCGGACCCCGTGCTAGCACAGATACGCAGTATTTT,CASSQGQGGPRASTDTQYF,.,few,TRBJ2-3,TRBV4-1
TGCGCCAGCAGCCAAGATCTGGGACGGCGGGTGGGGGAGCAGTACTTC,CASSQDLGRRVGEQYF,.,few,TRBJ2-7,TRBV4-1